This is a list of T cell receptor beta chains from one sample in a study of human CD8 memory T cell subsets. Reprocessing the 5' RACE reads, TCRdb reports a single entry for every CDR3 protein and omits DNA. This listing includes 10,000 to 15,000 distinct CDR3 sequences. Sequences were obtained from CD8+ T cells from PBMCs. The receptors derive from a human donor in good health. The CDR3 runs from the conserved cysteine through the conserved F or W. Clone size is not always given. Where it is, it says once, few, many or a class for expanded clones.

V gene: TRBV7-6; J gene: TRBJ2-7; clone size: .; CDR3 protein: CASSPLGGGEQYF
V gene: TRBV9; J gene: TRBJ2-3; clone size: .; CDR3 protein: CASSVRGRSTDTQYF
V gene: TRBV30; J gene: TRBJ2-5; clone size: .; CDR3 protein: CAWSAYLDRSDQETQYF
V gene: TRBV27; J gene: TRBJ2-7; clone size: .; CDR3 protein: CASSLTLKDEQYF
V gene: TRBV7-6; J gene: TRBJ1-1; clone size: .; CDR3 protein: CASSSPLDTEAFF
V gene: TRBV5-1; J gene: TRBJ2-7; clone size: .; CDR3 protein: CASRATGGDEQYF
V gene: TRBV7-3; J gene: TRBJ2-2; clone size: .; CDR3 protein: CASSPTGGLSTGELFF
V gene: TRBV9; J gene: TRBJ1-1; clone size: .; CDR3 protein: CASSVGTNTEAFF
V gene: TRBV12-3/TRBV12-4; J gene: TRBJ2-1; clone size: medium-sized; CDR3 protein: CASRPAASAEQFF
V gene: TRBV20-1; J gene: TRBJ2-7; clone size: .; CDR3 protein: CSAEGTSGRAATYEQYF
V gene: TRBV6-1; J gene: TRBJ1-2; clone size: .; CDR3 protein: CASRGYRDLDYGYTF
V gene: TRBV28; J gene: TRBJ2-7; clone size: .; CDR3 protein: CASSLSLAGGYYEQYF
V gene: TRBV29-1; J gene: TRBJ1-2; clone size: medium-sized; CDR3 protein: CSAPGEQGPGYGYTF
V gene: TRBV29-1; J gene: TRBJ2-1; clone size: medium-sized; CDR3 protein: CSVETEAYNEQFF
V gene: TRBV6-2/TRBV6-3; J gene: TRBJ2-2; clone size: .; CDR3 protein: CASSYNLAVGELFF
V gene: TRBV7-9; J gene: TRBJ2-7; clone size: .; CDR3 protein: CASNLAGQGSYEQYF
V gene: TRBV20-1; J gene: TRBJ2-1; clone size: .; CDR3 protein: CSAGGGNYNEQFF
V gene: TRBV28; J gene: TRBJ2-5; clone size: medium-sized; CDR3 protein: CASSLEAGGPETQYF
V gene: TRBV6-2/TRBV6-3; J gene: TRBJ2-7; clone size: .; CDR3 protein: CASSYGTGNYEQYF
V gene: TRBV7-2; J gene: TRBJ2-7; clone size: .; CDR3 protein: CASSFNPGVHEQYF
V gene: TRBV7-8; J gene: TRBJ2-4; clone size: .; CDR3 protein: CASTSPGLQNIQYF
V gene: TRBV20-1; J gene: TRBJ1-1; clone size: .; CDR3 protein: CSASWGTEAFF
V gene: TRBV6-4; J gene: TRBJ2-1; clone size: .; CDR3 protein: CASSVLAGGPSDYNEQFF
V gene: TRBV10-3; J gene: TRBJ2-1; clone size: .; CDR3 protein: CAISPGRLYNEQFF
V gene: TRBV4-3; J gene: TRBJ2-7; clone size: .; CDR3 protein: CASSQVAGETYEQYF
V gene: TRBV29-1; J gene: TRBJ2-7; clone size: .; CDR3 protein: CSVEGSGSTAYEQYF
V gene: TRBV28; J gene: TRBJ2-1; clone size: .; CDR3 protein: CASSFLGTSGRVNEQFF
V gene: TRBV27; J gene: TRBJ2-3; clone size: .; CDR3 protein: CASSLGAGLTDTQYF
V gene: TRBV7-3; J gene: TRBJ2-1; clone size: .; CDR3 protein: CASSANNEQFF
V gene: TRBV7-9; J gene: TRBJ1-1; clone size: .; CDR3 protein: CASSLSKGTGGENTEAFF
V gene: TRBV6-4; J gene: TRBJ2-3; clone size: .; CDR3 protein: CASSDTSGGADTQYF
V gene: TRBV6-2/TRBV6-3; J gene: TRBJ2-3; clone size: .; CDR3 protein: CASSYSTGRDTDTQYF
V gene: TRBV5-1; J gene: TRBJ2-7; clone size: medium-sized; CDR3 protein: CASSLEGQVVNEQYF